These 29 T cell receptor beta chains share one sample of origin, sequenced in a study of human CD8 memory T cell subsets. It was UMI-labeled 5' RACE by which the TCR beta libraries were made. With the 5' RACE reads reprocessed, TCRdb shows one record per CDR3 protein and no DNA. The table lists roughly 17,000 distinct CDR3 sequences. Sequenced: CD8+ stem-like memory T cells (TSCM and TCM) sorted from PBMCs. The subset denotes: stem-like memory CD8 T cells (TSTEM), CCR7+ PD-1- TIGIT-. The receptors were gathered from a human donor in good health.

The chain carries TRBV27 and TRBJ2-1; the D gene TCRdb calls, TRBD2, cannot be checked with no DNA. The CDR3 extends over 15 amino acids. Germline V gene data show CDR1 as MNHEY and CDR2 as SMNVEV (reference sequence). The CDR3 protein is CASAFGTSGDNEQFF.

The V call is TRBV7-9, the J call TRBJ1-3; TCRdb calls TRBD1, which cannot be checked without DNA. Germline assignment: CDR1 SEHNR and CDR2 FQNEAQ (reference sequence). CDR3 length: 12 residues. The CDR3 is CASILGQNTIYF.

The rearrangement uses TRBV27 and TRBJ2-1; TCRdb designates TRBD1, a call that cannot be tested without DNA. The germline gives CDR1 MNHEY, CDR2 SMNVEV (reference sequence). The CDR3 consists of 14 residues. The chain's CDR3 is CASQTGVSYNEQFF.

The chain couples TRBV6-2 or TRBV6-3 to TRBJ2-1; TCRdb selects TRBD2, and the lack of DNA leaves this call unchecked. CDR3 size: 14 residues. CDR1 and CDR2 (germline): MNHEY, SVGEGT. The chain's CDR3 is CASSYSLAETQQFF.

The chain has TRBV5-1 and TRBJ1-5. From germline, CDR1 is SGHRS and CDR2 YFSETQ. This CDR3 spans 19 amino acids. CDR3 in amino acids: CASSLARVGFPAINQPQHF.

The chain combines TRBV5-6 with TRBJ2-1; TCRdb picks TRBD1, but there is no DNA to check that call. The CDR3 runs to 14 residues. Germline V gene sequence: CDR1 SGHDT, CDR2 YYEEEE. The CDR3 sequence is CASSSAGGGHEQFF.

V usage is TRBV28 and J usage is TRBJ2-7; the D call from TCRdb, TRBD2, cannot be confirmed without DNA. The length of the CDR3 is 16 residues. Germline CDR1 and CDR2: MDHEN and SYDVKM. The CDR3 spells CASSIGVRELSYEQYF.

The chain joins TRBV25-1 to TRBJ1-2; TCRdb reports TRBD1, a call that lacks DNA to check it against. Germline V gene lookup returns CDR1 MGHDK and CDR2 SYGVNS. This CDR3 spans 14 amino acids. This CDR3 reads CASSDLGQDYGYTF.

The chain employs TRBV30 and TRBJ2-7; the D gene TCRdb calls, TRBD1, cannot be checked with no DNA. CDR1 and CDR2 (germline): GTSNPN, SVGIG (reference sequence). CDR3 length equals 14 residues. Here the CDR3 reads CAWRPTGKLHEQYF.

This clonotype shows up as medium-sized by frequency. J is TRBJ1-1 and V is TRBV29-1; TCRdb proposes TRBD1, but this gene call is untestable without DNA. The CDR3 spans 13 residues. In germline, CDR1 is SQVTM, CDR2 ANQGSEA. CDR3 in amino acids: CSVVSRANSEAFF.

This CDR3 reads CASSGTVRETQYF. The chain joins TRBV6-2 or TRBV6-3 to TRBJ2-5; TCRdb lists TRBD1, though no DNA is available to test this call. Germline V gives CDR1 MNHEY, CDR2 SVGEGT. The CDR3 contains 13 residues.

This clonotype ranks as medium-sized in terms of frequency. The chain carries TRBV28 and TRBJ2-4. The CDR3 has 15 residues. Germline V CDR1 and CDR2: MDHEN, SYDVKM. Here the CDR3 reads CASSLEPVAKNIQYF.

The gene calls are TRBV5-1 and TRBJ1-1; TCRdb gives TRBD1 as the D gene, but with no DNA this cannot be confirmed. This CDR3 region has 13 residues. The germline gives CDR1 SGHRS, CDR2 YFSETQ. The CDR3 spells CASSLDSNTEAFF. Supplemented by reference TRBV5-1 and TRBJ1-1, the full variable domain reads KAGVTQTPRYLIKTRGQQVTLSCSPISGHRSVSWYQQTPGQGLQFLFEYFSETQRNKGNFPGRFSGRQFSNSRSEMNVSTLELGDSALYLCASSLDSNTEAFFGQGTRLTVV.

The chain is built from TRBV24-1 and TRBJ2-2; TCRdb reports TRBD2, a call that lacks DNA to check it against. This CDR3 comprises 14 residues. The germline CDR1 and CDR2 sequences are KGHDR and SFDVKD. The CDR3 loop is CAGGASGVGGELFF.

This chain links TRBV7-9 with TRBJ1-2. Germline CDR1 and CDR2: SEHNR and FQNEAQ (reference sequence). This CDR3 is built from 15 residues. CDR3 protein: CASSLEGRNLDGYTF.

The chain recombines TRBV7-9 with TRBJ2-7; TCRdb lists TRBD1, though no DNA is available to test this call. Germline V gene data show CDR1 as SEHNR and CDR2 as FQNEAQ (reference sequence). CDR3 length: 16 residues. CDR3 amino acids: CASSAGNRGLSYEQYF.

The rearrangement links TRBV7-9 to TRBJ2-7; no DNA is available, so the TRBD1 call from TCRdb remains unchecked. The CDR3 sequence is 16 residues long. CDR1 and CDR2 from the germline V gene are SEHNR and FQNEAQ (reference sequence). CDR3 residues: CASSPPKPGELYEQYF.

V usage is TRBV15 and J usage is TRBJ2-4; TCRdb's D gene call, TRBD1, goes unchecked for lack of DNA. Germline CDR1 reads LNHNV; CDR2 reads YYDKDF (reference sequence). This CDR3 is 17 amino acids long. This CDR3 reads CATSRESRVQAKNIQYF.

The chain employs TRBV19 and TRBJ2-3; TCRdb indicates TRBD1, and absent DNA this call remains unverified. CDR1 is LNHDA, CDR2 SQIVND, per germline (reference sequence). The CDR3 length is 11 residues. This CDR3 is CATGFTDTQYF. Full variable domain (missing parts from reference TRBV19 and TRBJ2-3): DGGITQSPKYLFRKEGQNVTLSCEQNLNHDAMYWYRQDPGQGLRLIYYSQIVNDFQKGDIAEGYSVSREKKESFPLTVTSAQKNPTAFYLCATGFTDTQYFGPGTRLTVL.

The V call is TRBV29-1, the J call TRBJ2-1; TCRdb calls TRBD1, which cannot be checked without DNA. The V gene's germline CDR1 is SQVTM and CDR2 ANQGSEA. The CDR3 totals 14 residues. The CDR3 protein is CSVNGGSTYNEQFF.

The rearrangement joins TRBV28 to TRBJ2-1. Germline V lookup: CDR1 MDHEN, CDR2 SYDVKM. The CDR3 extends over 16 amino acids. CDR3 residues: CASSYPISGPYNEQFF. Drawing the rest from reference TRBV28 and TRBJ2-1, the complete variable domain is DVKVTQSSRYLVKRTGEKVFLECVQDMDHENMFWYRQDPGLGLRLIYFSYDVKMKEKGDIPEGYSVSREKKERFSLILESASTNQTSMYLCASSYPISGPYNEQFFGPGTRLTVL.

This rearrangement joins TRBV6-2 or TRBV6-3 to TRBJ1-2. The CDR3 covers 15 residues. Germline CDR1 and CDR2: MNHEY and SVGEGT. CDR3: CASSYRPASNYGYTF.

The V gene is TRBV6-1, the J gene TRBJ1-1; TCRdb's D call of TRBD1 is untestable without DNA. The CDR3 has 14 residues. The germline gives CDR1 MNHNS, CDR2 SASEGT. CDR3 region: CASKRVGANTEAFF.

The CDR3 is CASSLPGAGNTEAFF. V gene TRBV28 combines with J gene TRBJ1-1; TCRdb names TRBD1, which stays unverified in the absence of DNA. CDR3 length: 15 amino acids. CDR1 and CDR2 (germline): MDHEN, SYDVKM. Combining the CDR3 with reference TRBV28 and TRBJ1-1 gives the whole variable domain DVKVTQSSRYLVKRTGEKVFLECVQDMDHENMFWYRQDPGLGLRLIYFSYDVKMKEKGDIPEGYSVSREKKERFSLILESASTNQTSMYLCASSLPGAGNTEAFFGQGTRLTVV.

The V and J genes are TRBV19 and TRBJ2-1; checking the TCRdb D call of TRBD1 is not possible without DNA. This CDR3 region has 15 residues. Germline V gives CDR1 LNHDA, CDR2 SQIVND (reference sequence). The CDR3 reads CASSILGTRGNEQFF.

The V call is TRBV7-9, the J call TRBJ2-5; TCRdb's assignment of TRBD1 cannot be checked, as there is no DNA. The V gene's germline CDR1 is SEHNR and CDR2 FQNEAQ (reference sequence). CDR3 size: 14 residues. The CDR3: CASSPAIGGETQYF. The variable domain in full, with the rest retrieved from reference TRBV7-9 and TRBJ2-5, is DTGVSQNPRHKITKRGQNVTFRCDPISEHNRLYWYRQTLGQGPEFLTYFQNEAQLEKSRLLSDRFSAERPKGSFSTLEIQRTEQGDSAMYLCASSPAIGGETQYFGPGTRLLVL.

Measured by frequency, this clonotype is medium-sized. The chain has TRBV28 and TRBJ2-3; TCRdb designates TRBD1, a call that cannot be tested without DNA. CDR3 length: 16 residues. Germline CDR1 is MDHEN and CDR2 is SYDVKM. The CDR3 here is CASSASKGVLRDTQYF.

The V call is TRBV7-6, the J call TRBJ1-2; the TCRdb D gene call, TRBD1, has no DNA to confirm it. Per germline, CDR1 SGHVS and CDR2 FNYEAQ. This CDR3 contains 14 residues. CDR3 in amino acids: CASSSLGQDYGYTF.

This chain links TRBV6-1 with TRBJ2-7; TCRdb proposes TRBD1, but this gene call is untestable without DNA. This CDR3 comprises 13 residues. Germline-derived CDR1 and CDR2 are MNHNS and SASEGT. The CDR3 loop is CASSADSLYEQYF.